Included here is one TCR beta chain sequence, with context. This CDR3 has 16 residues. The junction had 6 bases not matched to a gene; V was cut back by 0 bases and J by 6 bases. Germline assignment: CDR1 SGDLS and CDR2 YYNGEE. The data are from a study of blood T cell repertoires in COVID-19. Study overall: Donors in the United States, Italy and Spain gave samples during acute or convalescent COVID-19. T cells, B-cell-depleted T cells, or PBMCs supplied cDNA or gDNA.

Sequencing was performed with immunoSEQ multiplex PCR; in TCRdb, only in-frame clones are kept and a portion is missing. The table lists about 190,000 clones, over 70% of them singletons. V usage is TRBV9 and J usage is TRBJ2-2; TRBD2 matches at 9 bases. Input material: peripheral blood. The clonotype was recovered from a man in his 60s with active or convalescent COVID-19. The chain's CDR3 is CASSVGGRALSGELFF. The CDR3 nucleotides are TGTGCCAGCAGCGTAGGCGGGAGGGCCCTATCCGGGGAGCTGTTTTTT. The full variable domain, in which reference TRBV9 and TRBJ2-2 provide the parts outside the CDR3, is DSGVTQTPKHLITATGQRVTLRCSPRSGDLSVYWYQQSLDQGLQFLIQYYNGEERAKGNILERFSAQQFPDLHSELNLSSLELGDSALYFCASSVGGRALSGELFFGEGSRLTVL.